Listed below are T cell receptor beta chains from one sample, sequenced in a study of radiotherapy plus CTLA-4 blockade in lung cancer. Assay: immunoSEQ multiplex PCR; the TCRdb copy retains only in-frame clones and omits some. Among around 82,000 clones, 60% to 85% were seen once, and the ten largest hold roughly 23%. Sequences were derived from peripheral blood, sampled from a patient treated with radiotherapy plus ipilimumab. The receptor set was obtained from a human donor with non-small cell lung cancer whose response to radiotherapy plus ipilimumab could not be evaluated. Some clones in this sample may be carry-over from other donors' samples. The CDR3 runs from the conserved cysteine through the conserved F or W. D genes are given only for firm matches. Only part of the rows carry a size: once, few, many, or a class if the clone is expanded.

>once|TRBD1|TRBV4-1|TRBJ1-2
CASSQGTGYSNYGYTF
TGCGCCAGCAGCCAAGGGACAGGTTATTCTAACTATGGCTACACCTTC
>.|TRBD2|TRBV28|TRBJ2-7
CASSPPGLAGFEQYF
TGTGCCAGCAGTCCTCCGGGACTAGCGGGGTTCGAGCAGTACTTC
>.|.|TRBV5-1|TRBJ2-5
CASRVTGSQETQYF
TGCGCCAGCAGGGTCACGGGGAGCCAAGAGACCCAGTACTTC
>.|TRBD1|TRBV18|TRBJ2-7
CASSPPGGSYEQYF
TGTGCCAGCTCACCGCCAGGGGGATCGTACGAGCAGTACTTC
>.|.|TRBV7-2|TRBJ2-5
CASSLDGLTQYF
TGTGCCAGCAGCTTAGATGGCCTGACCCAGTACTTC
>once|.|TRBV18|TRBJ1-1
CASSPPGGGGYTEAFF
TGTGCCAGCTCACCCCCGGGGGGGGGAGGATACACTGAAGCTTTCTTT
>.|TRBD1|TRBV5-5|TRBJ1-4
CASSFQPPGQGFRGELFF
TGTGCCAGCAGCTTCCAACCCCCGGGACAGGGTTTTAGAGGAGAACTGTTTTTT
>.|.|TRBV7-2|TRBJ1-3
CASSLALGGSGNTIYF
TGTGCCAGCAGCTTAGCGTTAGGGGGATCTGGAAACACCATATATTTT
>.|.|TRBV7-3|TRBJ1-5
CASSLAGHSSSNQPQHF
TGTGCCAGCAGCTTAGCCGGTCATTCTAGTAGCAATCAGCCCCAGCATTTT
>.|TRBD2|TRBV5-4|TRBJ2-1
CASSPGTSGYNEQFF
TGTGCCAGCAGCCCCGGGACTAGCGGATACAATGAGCAGTTCTTC
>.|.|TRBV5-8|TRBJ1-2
CASSVDRGYGYTF
TGTGCCAGCAGCGTCGACAGAGGCTATGGCTACACCTTC
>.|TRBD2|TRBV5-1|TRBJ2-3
CASSLDGSGVSTDTQYF
TGCGCCAGCAGCTTGGATGGTAGCGGGGTTAGCACAGATACGCAGTATTTT
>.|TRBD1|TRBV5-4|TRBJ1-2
CASSLPGAQETGGYTF
TGTGCCAGCAGCTTACCTGGGGCTCAGGAGACAGGGGGCTACACCTTC
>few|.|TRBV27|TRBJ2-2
CASSINRVLGELFF
TGTGCCAGCAGTATCAACAGGGTTTTGGGGGAGCTGTTTTTT
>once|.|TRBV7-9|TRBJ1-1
CASSPQTGDDTEAFF
TGTGCCAGCAGCCCTCAAACAGGTGATGACACTGAAGCTTTCTTT
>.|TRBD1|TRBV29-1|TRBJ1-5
CSVGGQGNNQPQHF
TGCAGCGTCGGGGGACAGGGAAACAATCAGCCCCAGCATTTT
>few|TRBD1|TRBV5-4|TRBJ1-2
CASSQAGTGEGYGYTF
TGTGCCAGCAGCCAAGCCGGGACAGGGGAAGGCTATGGCTACACCTTC
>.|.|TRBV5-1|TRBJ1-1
CASRLTGEDTEAFF
TGCGCCAGCAGATTGACAGGAGAGGACACTGAAGCTTTCTTT
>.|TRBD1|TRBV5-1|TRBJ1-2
CASGRDSQNYGYTF
TGCGCCAGCGGTAGGGACAGTCAAAACTATGGCTACACCTTC
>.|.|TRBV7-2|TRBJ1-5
CASSAPRGGRGNQPQHF
TGTGCCAGCAGCGCCCCCCGGGGGGGCCGGGGCAATCAGCCCCAGCATTTT
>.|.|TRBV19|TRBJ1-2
CASSIVAAQVDGYTF
TGTGCCAGTAGTATCGTAGCTGCTCAAGTGGATGGCTACACCTTC
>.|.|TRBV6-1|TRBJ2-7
CAIHHSGAYEQYF
TGTGCCATCCACCACTCGGGGGCCTACGAGCAGTACTTC
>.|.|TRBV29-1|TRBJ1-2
CSGSDQIYGYTF
TGCAGCGGCTCCGATCAGATCTATGGCTACACCTTC
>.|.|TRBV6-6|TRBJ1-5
CASSPGDGNQPQHF
TGTGCCAGCAGTCCAGGGGACGGCAATCAGCCCCAGCATTTT
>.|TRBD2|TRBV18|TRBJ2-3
CASSASGADTQYF
TGTGCCAGCTCGGCTAGCGGGGCAGATACGCAGTATTTT
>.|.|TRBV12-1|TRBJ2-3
CASSDWDGTSIDTQYF
TGTGCCAGCAGCGATTGGGACGGAACTAGCATAGATACGCAGTATTTT
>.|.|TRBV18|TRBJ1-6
CASSETGSYNSPLHF
TGTGCCAGCTCAGAAACGGGCTCCTATAATTCACCCCTCCACTTT
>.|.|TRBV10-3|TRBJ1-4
CAISGGTADEKLFF
TGTGCCATCAGTGGGGGGACTGCCGATGAAAAACTGTTTTTT
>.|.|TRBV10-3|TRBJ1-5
CAISEGLGQPQHF
TGTGCCATCAGTGAGGGACTGGGGCAGCCCCAGCATTTT
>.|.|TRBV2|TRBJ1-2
CASSGNRDGYTF
TGTGCCAGCAGTGGGAACAGGGACGGCTACACCTTC
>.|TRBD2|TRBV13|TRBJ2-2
CASSPSGLAGGSTGELFF
TGTGCCAGCAGCCCGTCGGGACTAGCGGGGGGGAGCACCGGGGAGCTGTTTTTT
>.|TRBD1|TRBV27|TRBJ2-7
CASSLSPGQGRRVYEQYF
TGTGCCAGCAGCCTATCCCCGGGACAGGGGAGGAGGGTCTACGAGCAGTACTTC
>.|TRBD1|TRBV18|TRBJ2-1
CASSPPSGQIQNEQFF
TGTGCCAGCTCACCTCCCTCGGGACAGATACAAAATGAGCAGTTCTTC
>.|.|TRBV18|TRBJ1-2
CASSFGDYGYTF
TGTGCCAGCAGTTTCGGAGACTATGGCTACACCTTC
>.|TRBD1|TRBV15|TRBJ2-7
CATSRDMGQGPNEQYF
TGTGCCACCAGCAGAGATATGGGACAGGGGCCGAACGAGCAGTACTTC
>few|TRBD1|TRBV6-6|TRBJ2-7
CASSYSGTAYEQYF
TGTGCCAGCAGTTACTCCGGGACAGCGTACGAGCAGTACTTC
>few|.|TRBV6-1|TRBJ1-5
CASTRGGGSNQPQHF
TGTGCCAGCACCCGGGGAGGGGGATCCAATCAGCCCCAGCATTTT
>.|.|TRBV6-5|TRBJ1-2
CASSSYRLSHGYTF
TGTGCCAGCAGTTCCTACAGGCTCTCCCATGGCTACACCTTC
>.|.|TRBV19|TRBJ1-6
CASSIPVYNSPLHF
TGTGCCAGTAGTATCCCAGTCTATAATTCACCCCTCCACTTT
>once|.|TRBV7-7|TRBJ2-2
CASSLRSGSGTGELFF
TGTGCTAGCAGCTTGAGATCTGGTTCCGGCACCGGGGAGCTGTTTTTT
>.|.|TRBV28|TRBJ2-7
CASSLSRALSFSYEQYF
TGTGCCAGCAGTCTCTCCAGGGCCCTCTCATTTTCCTACGAGCAGTACTTC
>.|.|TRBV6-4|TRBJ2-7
CASSPGHSSYEQYF
TGTGCCAGCAGTCCGGGACACTCCTCCTACGAGCAGTACTTC
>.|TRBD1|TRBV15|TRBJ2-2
CATSRQGAKPGELFF
TGTGCCACCAGCAGACAGGGGGCTAAGCCCGGGGAGCTGTTTTTT
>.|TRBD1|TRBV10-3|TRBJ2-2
CAISIGTGNTGELFF
TGTGCCATCTCGATTGGGACAGGCAACACCGGGGAGCTGTTTTTT
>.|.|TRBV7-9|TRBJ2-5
CASSLAGVQETQYF
TGTGCCAGCAGCTTAGCCGGGGTCCAAGAGACCCAGTACTTC
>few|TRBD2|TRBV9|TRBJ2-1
CASSVDGTSLHEQFF
TGTGCCAGCAGCGTAGACGGGACTAGCTTACATGAGCAGTTCTTC
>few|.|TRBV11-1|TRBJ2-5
CASSSPETQYF
TGTGCCAGCAGCTCCCCGGAGACCCAGTACTTC
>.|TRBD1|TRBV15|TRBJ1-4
CATSTRTGLAEKLFF
TGTGCCACCAGCACTCGGACAGGGCTGGCAGAAAAACTGTTTTTT
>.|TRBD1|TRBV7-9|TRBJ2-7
CASSLTKGQTYEQYF
TGCGCCAGCAGCTTGACTAAGGGACAGACCTACGAGCAGTACTTC
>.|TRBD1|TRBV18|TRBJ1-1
CASSGDRGIIFF
TGTGCCAGCTCCGGGGACAGGGGAATAATTTTCTTT
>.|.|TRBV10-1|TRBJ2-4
CASSEPGLGNIQYF
TGCGCCAGCAGTGAGCCGGGTCTCGGAAACATTCAGTACTTC
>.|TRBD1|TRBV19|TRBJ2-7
CASSIPGQGVYEQYF
TGTGCCAGTAGTATCCCCGGACAGGGGGTGTACGAGCAGTACTTC
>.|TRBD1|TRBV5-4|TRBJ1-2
CASSLDYGDRGLANYGYTF
TGTGCCAGCAGCTTGGATTATGGGGACAGGGGGCTCGCGAACTATGGCTACACCTTC
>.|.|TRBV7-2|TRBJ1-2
CASSPGLRVYGYTF
TGTGCCAGCAGCCCTGGGCTCAGGGTCTATGGCTACACCTTC
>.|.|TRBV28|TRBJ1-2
CASSLPEGNYGYTF
TGTGCCAGCAGTTTACCGGAGGGCAACTATGGCTACACCTTC
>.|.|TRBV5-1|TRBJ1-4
CASSLDGTNEKLFF
TGCGCCAGCAGCTTGGACGGAACTAATGAAAAACTGTTTTTT
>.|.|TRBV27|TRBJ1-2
CASPGGVIYGYTF
TGTGCCAGCCCCGGGGGGGTTATCTATGGCTACACCTTC
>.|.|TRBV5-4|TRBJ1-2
CASSLGLDSPNGYTF
TGTGCCAGCAGCTTGGGACTCGACAGCCCTAATGGCTACACCTTC
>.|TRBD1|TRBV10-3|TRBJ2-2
CALSGTGYAGELFF
TGTGCACTGTCAGGGACAGGGTACGCCGGGGAGCTGTTTTTT
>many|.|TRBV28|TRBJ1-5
CASSSSPQHF
TGTGCCAGCAGTTCGTCGCCCCAGCATTTT